The 24 T cell receptor beta chains presented below share a single source sample, sequenced in a study of T cells after yellow fever vaccination. TCRdb used MiXCR to reprocess the 5' RACE reads, holding one entry per CDR3 protein. The sample includes 200,000 to 300,000 distinct CDR3 sequences, 10% to 15% of them seen just once. The sequenced sample was CD4+ T cells sorted from PBMCs, obtained 45 days after the yellow fever booster vaccination. The receptors here all came from a man aged 30-40 years who received the YFV17D yellow fever vaccine.

This clonotype showed up many times. The chain couples TRBV7-8 to TRBJ1-2; D is unresolved. CDR3 length equals 16 residues. Germline V CDR1 and CDR2: SGHVS, FQNEAQ. Trimming took off 5 bases at V and 6 bases at J, with 22 bases between the two ends. CDR3 sequence (DNA): TGTGCCAGCAGCCTTGACGCGCCATCAGACCGAGATGGCTACACCTTC. Translated, it gives CASSLDAPSDRDGYTF.

The V gene is TRBV5-1, the J gene TRBJ1-1; 11 bases map to TRBD1. The CDR3 spans 15 residues. Germline V gene sequence: CDR1 SGHRS, CDR2 YFSETQ. V trimming: 6 bases; J trimming: 5 bases; junction bases outside the gene matches: 9. The CDR3 region is CASTTVGTGGTEAFF. CDR3 nucleotide sequence: TGCGCCAGCACTACAGTTGGGACAGGGGGAACTGAAGCTTTCTTT.

The chain has TRBV27 and TRBJ1-5; D gene unclear. This CDR3 region has 13 residues. Per the germline V gene, CDR1 is MNHEY and CDR2 is SMNVEV (reference sequence). V gave up 3 bases and J gave up 3 bases, with 6 bases separating them. The CDR3 DNA reads as TGTGCCAGCAGTTTCCTTATCAATCAGCCCCAGCATTTT. Translated: CASSFLINQPQHF.

This clonotype was seen only once. CDR3 residues: CAWVSGSVDTQYF. CDR3 DNA sequence: TGTGCCTGGGTGTCCGGGAGCGTAGATACGCAGTATTTT. This chain connects TRBV30 to TRBJ2-3; maybe TRBD2 (6 bases). V gave up 5 bases and J gave up 5 bases, with 14 bases separating them. The V gene's germline CDR1 is GTSNPN and CDR2 SVGIG (reference sequence). This CDR3 has 13 amino acids. The full variable domain, in which reference TRBV30 and TRBJ2-3 provide the parts outside the CDR3, is SQTIHQWPATLVQPVGSPLSLECTVEGTSNPNLYWYRQAAGRGLQLLFYSVGIGQISSEVPQNLSASRPQDRQFILSSKKLLLSDSGFYLCAWVSGSVDTQYFGPGTRLTVL.

V and J are TRBV30 and TRBJ2-3, with D possibly matching TRBD2 (5 bases). The CDR3 length is 15 residues. Trimming stripped 2 bases from V and 5 bases from J, with 17 bases between. Germline V gene lookup returns CDR1 GTSNPN and CDR2 SVGIG (reference sequence). CDR3 loop: CAWSRSLPGKDTQYF. For the CDR3, the DNA is TGTGCCTGGAGTAGGAGTCTCCCGGGGAAAGATACGCAGTATTTT.

This chain joins TRBV5-1 and TRBJ1-2; the D is unclear. Germline V gene lookup returns CDR1 SGHRS and CDR2 YFSETQ. The CDR3 length is 14 residues. The ends were cut back, 0 bases at V and 2 bases at J, with 8 bases in the middle. DNA for the CDR3: TGCGCCAGCAGCTTGGCCAGCGGGAACTATGGCTACACCTTC. Protein sequence: CASSLASGNYGYTF.

The chain uses TRBV27 and TRBJ2-7; D is ambiguous. CDR3 length: 15 amino acids. Germline V gives CDR1 MNHEY, CDR2 SMNVEV (reference sequence). V shed 8 bases and J shed 1 base, with 18 bases lying between them. This CDR3 reads CASSGNFLASYEQYF. The CDR3 bases are TGTGCCAGCTCGGGTAATTTCCTCGCGTCCTACGAGCAGTACTTC.

This clonotype was seen a few times. This sequence joins TRBV4-2 and TRBJ2-5; 10 bases are a match to TRBD1. The germline gives CDR1 LGHNA, CDR2 YNFKEQ. There are 15 residues in the CDR3. V lost 4 bases to trimming and J lost 3 bases; unmatched junction nucleotides: 5. The CDR3 loop is CASSRPGTGEETQYF. The CDR3 DNA is TGTGCCAGCAGCCGACCTGGGACAGGGGAAGAGACCCAGTACTTC.

The chain recombines TRBV20-1 with TRBJ2-1; the D gene is possibly TRBD2 (6 bases). The germline gives CDR1 DFQATT, CDR2 SNEGSKA (reference sequence). Trimming took 6 bases from V and 7 from J, leaving 22 bases between them. The CDR3 covers 15 residues. The CDR3 loop is CSAVDGGRGLNEQFF. CDR3 sequence (DNA): TGCAGTGCAGTCGACGGGGGTCGCGGGCTGAATGAGCAGTTCTTC.

J is TRBJ2-2 and V is TRBV11-3; D possibly corresponds to TRBD2 (6 bases). CDR3 length: 15 amino acids. Trimming removed 5 bases at V and 3 bases at J, with 13 bases between. Looked up from germline, CDR1 is SGHNT and CDR2 is YENEEA. CDR3 residues: CASSPGGLYTGELFF. Here the CDR3 DNA reads TGTGCCAGCAGCCCCGGGGGACTTTACACCGGGGAGCTGTTTTTT.

This clonotype came up many times. This chain uses TRBV20-1 with TRBJ2-5; perhaps D is TRBD1 or TRBD2 (6 bases each). The ends were cut back, 1 base at V and 1 base at J, with 13 bases in the middle. Germline loops: CDR1 DFQATT, CDR2 SNEGSKA (reference sequence). The CDR3 length is 15 residues. CDR3 DNA sequence: TGCAGTGCTAGAGTTCCTGGAGGGGGCCAAGAGACCCAGTACTTC. It codes for CSARVPGGGQETQYF.

This clonotype was seen a few times. This chain joins TRBV12-3 or TRBV12-4 and TRBJ2-3; D not resolved. With 6 bases removed from V and 5 bases from J, the gap between germline ends came to 12 bases. This CDR3 has 13 amino acids. CDR3 loop: CASRPPWVDTQYF. CDR3 in DNA: TGTGCCAGCAGGCCCCCCTGGGTAGATACGCAGTATTTT.

This clonotype was picked up a small number of times. The chain is built from TRBV7-2 and TRBJ2-1; D assignment may be TRBD1 or TRBD2 (6 bases each). The CDR3 spans 16 residues. Trimming left V 4 bases short and J 9 bases short, with 22 bases between. Per the germline V gene, CDR1 is SGHTA and CDR2 is FQGNSA. The CDR3 DNA is TGTGCCAGCAGCTCAATCACCGGACAGAGGGGGGCTGAGCAGTTCTTC. Translation: CASSSITGQRGAEQFF.

In its sample, this clonotype was seen many times. J is TRBJ2-5 and V is TRBV7-8; 11 bases align to TRBD2. The CDR3 spans 15 residues. Germline CDR1 reads SGHVS; CDR2 reads FQNEAQ. The V segment lost 4 bases and the J segment 2 bases; nucleotides outside the gene matches: 3. CDR3 nucleotides: TGTGCCAGCAGCTCCCGACTAGCGGGGCAAGAGACCCAGTACTTC. Its translation: CASSSRLAGQETQYF.

This clonotype was counted between two and nine times. V is TRBV20-1 and J is TRBJ2-3; the match to TRBD2 covers 7 bases. J was trimmed by 5 bases and V by 1 base; bases with no gene match: 9. The CDR3 extends over 15 amino acids. Germline V lookup: CDR1 DFQATT, CDR2 SNEGSKA (reference sequence). The CDR3 bases are TGCAGTGCTAGAGTTCTGTGGGAGGGCCTAGATACGCAGTATTTT. Translated: CSARVLWEGLDTQYF.

This clonotype was seen only a few times. V usage is TRBV6-1 and J usage is TRBJ2-5, with D maybe TRBD2 (6 bases). Trimming removed 7 bases at V and 4 bases at J, with 19 bases between. The CDR3 extends over 15 amino acids. Germline V gene data show CDR1 as MNHNS and CDR2 as SASEGT. The CDR3 DNA reads TGTGCCAGCACCCAAGAGGCGGGAAGGGCAGAGACCCAGTACTTC. It specifies CASTQEAGRAETQYF.

This clonotype appeared a few times. The V and J genes are TRBV2 and TRBJ1-1; possible D gene TRBD1, 5 bases. The CDR3 is made up of 14 amino acids. Trimming took 10 bases from V and 2 from J, leaving 17 bases between them. Germline values: CDR1 SNHLY, CDR2 FYNNEI. The CDR3 region is CANNARALNTEAFF. Written as DNA, the CDR3 is TGTGCCAACAACGCCAGGGCTTTAAACACTGAAGCTTTCTTT.

This chain uses TRBV7-2 with TRBJ2-5; D not certain. The CDR3 loop spans 14 amino acids. Trimming stripped 2 bases from V and 5 bases from J, with 12 bases between. CDR1 is SGHTA and CDR2 is FQGNSA in the germline V gene. The DNA of the CDR3 is TGTGCCAGCAGCTTAAATCCGGGTACGGAGACCCAGTACTTC. Its protein product is CASSLNPGTETQYF.

This clonotype came up many times. V usage is TRBV7-2 and J usage is TRBJ2-3; D is perhaps TRBD1 or TRBD2 (5 bases each). This CDR3 is 14 amino acids long. CDR1 is SGHTA and CDR2 is FQGNSA in the germline V gene. The V end lost 6 bases, the J end lost 0 bases, and 10 bases lay between the germline ends. The CDR3 protein is CASSLGPSTDTQYF. The CDR3 nucleotides are TGTGCCAGCAGTTTGGGACCTAGCACAGATACGCAGTATTTT.

The chain has TRBV29-1 and TRBJ2-2; TRBD1 matches at 11 bases. This CDR3 contains 15 residues. In germline, CDR1 is SQVTM, CDR2 ANQGSEA. Trimming took 5 bases from V and 1 from J; bases not matched to a gene: 3. CDR3 nucleotides: TGCAGCGTTAAGGGACAGGGGGGGAACACCGGGGAGCTGTTTTTT. Translated, it gives CSVKGQGGNTGELFF.

In this sample, this clonotype turned up a few times. The rearrangement uses TRBV20-1 and TRBJ2-7; a weak D match, TRBD2 (6 bases). CDR3 length: 15 amino acids. V lost 6 bases and J lost 0, with 18 bases in between. Germline V lookup: CDR1 DFQATT, CDR2 SNEGSKA (reference sequence). CDR3 in amino acids: CSAPGLNTNSYEQYF. The CDR3 DNA reads as TGCAGTGCCCCCGGACTAAATACCAACTCCTACGAGCAGTACTTC.

In its sample, this clonotype was seen a few times. The chain has TRBV7-3 and TRBJ2-1, with 7 positions matching TRBD2. Germline V lookup: CDR1 SGHTA, CDR2 FQGTGA. The CDR3 is 17 amino acids. The junction had 15 bases not matched to a gene; V was cut back by 4 bases and J by 6 bases. The CDR3 reads CASSSPVRTRNANEQFF. The CDR3, as DNA: TGTGCCAGCAGCTCCCCCGTCCGGACTAGAAACGCCAATGAGCAGTTCTTC.

The rearrangement links TRBV7-6 to TRBJ2-2, with a weak D call TRBD2 (5 bases). V lost 5 bases and J 4 bases, leaving 14 bases between the germline ends. Germline V gene lookup returns CDR1 SGHVS and CDR2 FNYEAQ. This CDR3 comprises 15 residues. CDR3 loop: CASSPTSSGTGELFF. The CDR3 region has the DNA TGTGCCAGCAGCCCAACCTCAAGCGGCACCGGGGAGCTGTTTTTT.

The chain is built from TRBV7-3 and TRBJ2-5; no reliable D call. This CDR3 comprises 13 residues. Trimming stripped 1 base from V and 3 bases from J, with 6 bases between. Germline loops: CDR1 SGHTA, CDR2 FQGTGA. The CDR3 spells CASSLMGKETQYF. The CDR3 bases are TGTGCCAGCAGCTTAATGGGCAAAGAGACCCAGTACTTC.